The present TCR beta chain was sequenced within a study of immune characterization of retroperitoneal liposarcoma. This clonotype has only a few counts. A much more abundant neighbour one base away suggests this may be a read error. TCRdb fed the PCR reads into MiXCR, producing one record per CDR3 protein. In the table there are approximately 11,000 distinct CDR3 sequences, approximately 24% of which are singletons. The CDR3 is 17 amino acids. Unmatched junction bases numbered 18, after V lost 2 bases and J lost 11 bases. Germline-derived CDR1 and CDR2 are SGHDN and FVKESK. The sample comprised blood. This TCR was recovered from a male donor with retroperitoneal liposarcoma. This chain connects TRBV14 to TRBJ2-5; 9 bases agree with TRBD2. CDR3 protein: CASSQIRGGGADNEQYF. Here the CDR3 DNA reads TGTGCCAGCAGCCAAATACGAGGCGGGGGGGCTGACAATGAGCAGTACTTC.